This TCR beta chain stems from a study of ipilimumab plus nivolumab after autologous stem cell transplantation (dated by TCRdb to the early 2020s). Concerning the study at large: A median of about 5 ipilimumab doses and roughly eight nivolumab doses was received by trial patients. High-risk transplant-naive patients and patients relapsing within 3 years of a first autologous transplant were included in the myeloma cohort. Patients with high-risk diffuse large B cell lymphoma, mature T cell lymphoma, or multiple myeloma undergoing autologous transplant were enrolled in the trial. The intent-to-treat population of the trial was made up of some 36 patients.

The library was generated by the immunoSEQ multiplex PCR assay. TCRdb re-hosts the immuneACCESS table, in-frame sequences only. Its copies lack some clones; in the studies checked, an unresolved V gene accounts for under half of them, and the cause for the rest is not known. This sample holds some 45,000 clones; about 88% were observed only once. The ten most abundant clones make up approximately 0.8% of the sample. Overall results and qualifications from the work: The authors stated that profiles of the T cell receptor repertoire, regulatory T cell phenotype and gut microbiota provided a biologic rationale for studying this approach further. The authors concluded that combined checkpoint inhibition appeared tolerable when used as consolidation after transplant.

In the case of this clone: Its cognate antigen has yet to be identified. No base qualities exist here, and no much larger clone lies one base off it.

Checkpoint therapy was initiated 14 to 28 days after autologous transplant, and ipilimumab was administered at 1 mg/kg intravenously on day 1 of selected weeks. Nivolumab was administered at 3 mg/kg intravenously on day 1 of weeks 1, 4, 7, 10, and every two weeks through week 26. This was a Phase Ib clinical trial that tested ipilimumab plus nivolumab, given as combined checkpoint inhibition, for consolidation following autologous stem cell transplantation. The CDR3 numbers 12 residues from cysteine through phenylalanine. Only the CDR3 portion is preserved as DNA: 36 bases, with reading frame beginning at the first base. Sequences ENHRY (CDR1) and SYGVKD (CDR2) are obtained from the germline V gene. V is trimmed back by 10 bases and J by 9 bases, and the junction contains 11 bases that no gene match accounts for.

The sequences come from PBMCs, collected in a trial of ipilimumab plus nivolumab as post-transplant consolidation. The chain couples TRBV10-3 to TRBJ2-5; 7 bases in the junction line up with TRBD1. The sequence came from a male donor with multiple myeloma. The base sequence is TGTGCCACCCGAGGACAGGTGGGGTCCCAGTACTTC. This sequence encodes CATRGQVGSQYF.